Listed below are T cell receptor beta chains from one sample, sequenced in a study of blood T cell repertoires in COVID-19. The data were produced by immunoSEQ multiplex PCR, yet TCRdb's version contains in-frame clones alone and is incomplete. The table lists approximately 20,000 clones, approximately 83% of them singletons. Material: peripheral blood. The receptors here all came from a human donor in a cohort sampled during active COVID-19. Both conserved end residues are part of each CDR3. The order of the fields is V gene, clone size, D gene, J gene, CDR3 DNA, CDR3 protein. The D gene is left open where the match is weak. Not every row has a clone size; where given, it reads once, few, many or a size class.

>TRBV28|.|TRBD1|TRBJ2-7
TGTGCCAGCACCTGGGACAGGGCCCCCTACGAGCAGTACTTC
CASTWDRAPYEQYF
>TRBV10-2|.|TRBD2|TRBJ2-7
TGCGCCAGCAGCAGGACTAGCGGCCTGGGGGAGCAGTACTTC
CASSRTSGLGEQYF
>TRBV2|.|.|TRBJ2-7
TGTGCCAGCAGTGAATTCCGGGGCTCCTACGAGCAGTACTTC
CASSEFRGSYEQYF
>TRBV28|once|.|TRBJ1-3
TGTGCCAGCAGCAACAGGAGATTTAGGAACACCATATATTTT
CASSNRRFRNTIYF
>TRBV3-1/TRBV3-2|.|.|TRBJ2-5
TGTGCCAGCAGCTTGGGACTCCTACAAGAGACCCAGTACTTC
CASSLGLLQETQYF
>TRBV5-6|.|TRBD2|TRBJ2-1
TGTGCCAGCAGCATTAGCGGGAACTACAATGAGCAGTTCTTC
CASSISGNYNEQFF
>TRBV9|.|.|TRBJ2-1
TGTGCCAGCAGCGTAGCCAACAGCTTTTACAATGAGCAGTTCTTC
CASSVANSFYNEQFF
>TRBV6-5|.|TRBD1|TRBJ1-2
TGTGCCAGCAGTTACTCGGCAGGGGGCTATGGCTACACCTTC
CASSYSAGGYGYTF
>TRBV30|once|TRBD1|TRBJ1-4
TGTGCCTGGAGGCCGACAGGGGGCGCATATGAAAAACTGTTTTTT
CAWRPTGGAYEKLFF
>TRBV5-4|.|TRBD2|TRBJ2-7
TGTGCCAGCAGCTCCGGGACTAAGAGTAACGAGCAGTACTTC
CASSSGTKSNEQYF
>TRBV5-1|.|TRBD1|TRBJ1-2
TGCGCCAGCAGCTTGATAATTTCAGGGGGCGCGGATGGCTACACCTTC
CASSLIISGGADGYTF
>TRBV19|.|.|TRBJ1-4
TGTGCCAGTAGTATCCCGGGACAATCTAATGAAAAACTGTTTTTT
CASSIPGQSNEKLFF
>TRBV7-2|.|.|TRBJ2-5
TGTGCCAGCAGCTTAGGGTTAGCCGGGGAGACCCAGTACTTC
CASSLGLAGETQYF
>TRBV4-2|.|.|TRBJ2-6
TGTGCCAGCAGCCAAGATAGCTCTGGGGCCAACGTCCTGACTTTC
CASSQDSSGANVLTF
>TRBV28|.|TRBD2|TRBJ2-1
TGTGCCAGCAGTTCTACGGGACTAGCGGACCACTACAATGAGCAGTTCTTC
CASSSTGLADHYNEQFF
>TRBV5-1|.|TRBD1|TRBJ1-3
TGCGCCAGCAGCACGCGACAGGGCCTCTCTGGAAACACCATATATTTT
CASSTRQGLSGNTIYF